Listed below are T cell receptor beta chains from one sample, sequenced in a study of blood T cells in healthy people across ages. MiXCR, applied by TCRdb to the 5' RACE reads, yields one record per CDR3 protein. Seen here are 1.4 million or so distinct CDR3 sequences, approximately 43% observed once, and the top ten hold about 4%. Source material: blood. The origin of the receptors is a woman in her late teens or twenties in good health. Both conserved end residues are part of each CDR3. D genes are given only for firm matches. Clone size is given for some rows only: seen once, a few or many times, or a class if the clone is expanded.

d_call: TRBD1
v_call: TRBV7-9
clone_size: few
j_call: TRBJ1-2
cdr3_nt: TGTGCCAGCAGCTTAGGGACAGGCTCTTACTATGGCTACACCTTC
cdr3_aa: CASSLGTGSYYGYTF

d_call: -
v_call: TRBV6-5
clone_size: -
j_call: TRBJ2-1
cdr3_nt: TGTGCCAGCAGTTACAGTACCCCTACCTACAATGAGCAGGTCTTC
cdr3_aa: CASSYSTPTYNEQVF

d_call: -
v_call: TRBV6-5
clone_size: few
j_call: TRBJ2-2
cdr3_nt: TGTGCCAGCAGTTATCCCCCCGATACGAACACCGGGGAGCTGTTTTTT
cdr3_aa: CASSYPPDTNTGELFF

d_call: -
v_call: TRBV7-9
clone_size: -
j_call: TRBJ1-2
cdr3_nt: TGTGCCAGCAGCTTATCGGGGTCAGCCGTTATCTATGGCTACACCTTC
cdr3_aa: CASSLSGSAVIYGYTF

d_call: -
v_call: TRBV6-6
clone_size: few
j_call: TRBJ1-5
cdr3_nt: TGTGCCAGCATGACGTTCCAGCCCCAGCATTTT
cdr3_aa: CASMTFQPQHF

d_call: -
v_call: TRBV6-6
clone_size: few
j_call: TRBJ2-5
cdr3_nt: TGTGCCAGCAGCCTGCCTTTTAGCGGAAACCAAGAGACCCAGTACTTC
cdr3_aa: CASSLPFSGNQETQYF

d_call: TRBD2
v_call: TRBV27
clone_size: few
j_call: TRBJ2-3
cdr3_nt: TGTGCCAGCACGATAGCGGGAGGGGGAGATACGCAGTATTTT
cdr3_aa: CASTIAGGGDTQYF

d_call: TRBD1
v_call: TRBV2
clone_size: -
j_call: TRBJ2-1
cdr3_nt: TGTGCCAGCCCCTACGCCGGACAGGGGGCGAACAATGAGCAGTTCTTC
cdr3_aa: CASPYAGQGANNEQFF

d_call: -
v_call: TRBV29-1
clone_size: -
j_call: TRBJ2-3
cdr3_nt: TGCAGCGTTCAAGTAGGTGCCGCAGATACGCAGTATTTT
cdr3_aa: CSVQVGAADTQYF

d_call: -
v_call: TRBV11-2
clone_size: -
j_call: TRBJ2-1
cdr3_nt: TGTGCCAGCAGGTCGACCGGAAATGAGCAGTTCTTC
cdr3_aa: CASRSTGNEQFF

d_call: TRBD2
v_call: TRBV20-1
clone_size: few
j_call: TRBJ2-3
cdr3_nt: TGCAGTGCTAGAACCTCTAGCGGGGGGGGGAATACGCAGTATTTT
cdr3_aa: CSARTSSGGGNTQYF

d_call: -
v_call: TRBV7-8
clone_size: -
j_call: TRBJ1-5
cdr3_nt: TGTGCCAGCAGCCCCTTCGGACAGTATAGCAATCAGCCCCAGCATTTT
cdr3_aa: CASSPFGQYSNQPQHF

d_call: TRBD2
v_call: TRBV7-2
clone_size: -
j_call: TRBJ2-7
cdr3_nt: TGTGCCAGCAGCTTACGGTCTAGCGGGAGGTCGTACAATGAGCAGTACTTC
cdr3_aa: CASSLRSSGRSYNEQYF

d_call: -
v_call: TRBV4-3
clone_size: -
j_call: TRBJ1-4
cdr3_nt: TGCGCCAGCAGCCAAGTTGGGGCGCGGAGTGAAAAACTGTTTTTT
cdr3_aa: CASSQVGARSEKLFF

d_call: -
v_call: TRBV29-1
clone_size: -
j_call: TRBJ2-1
cdr3_nt: TGCAGCGTTGATAGTGGACTACAGCAGTTCTTC
cdr3_aa: CSVDSGLQQFF

d_call: -
v_call: TRBV28
clone_size: -
j_call: TRBJ2-4
cdr3_nt: TGTGCCAGCAGTTCCGCCTCCGGACAGATTAAGGAAAACATTCAGTACTTC
cdr3_aa: CASSSASGQIKENIQYF

d_call: -
v_call: TRBV6-6
clone_size: -
j_call: TRBJ2-1
cdr3_nt: TGTGCCAGCCTAGGGCCTGAGGAGACAGAAGAGACCCAGTTCTTC
cdr3_aa: CASLGPEETEETQFF

d_call: TRBD1
v_call: TRBV6-6
clone_size: -
j_call: TRBJ1-1
cdr3_nt: TGTGCCAGCAGAGGACAGGGGGCCTCTACTGAAGCTTTCTTT
cdr3_aa: CASRGQGASTEAFF

d_call: -
v_call: TRBV25-1
clone_size: -
j_call: TRBJ2-5
cdr3_nt: TGTGCCAGCAGTGGCAAATTAAAAGAGACCCAGTACTTC
cdr3_aa: CASSGKLKETQYF

d_call: -
v_call: TRBV20-1
clone_size: -
j_call: TRBJ1-2
cdr3_nt: TGCAGTGCTAGAACTGCGTCCACCGGCCATGGCTACACCTTC
cdr3_aa: CSARTASTGHGYTF

d_call: -
v_call: TRBV10-2
clone_size: -
j_call: TRBJ1-5
cdr3_nt: TGCGCCAGCAGTGAAAGGAGTCAGGGGCGGGCTCAGCCCCAGCATTTT
cdr3_aa: CASSERSQGRAQPQHF

d_call: TRBD2
v_call: TRBV10-3
clone_size: few
j_call: TRBJ2-7
cdr3_nt: TGTGCCATCAGTGAGTCGCTTGCGGGGGGGCTCAACGAGCAGTACTTC
cdr3_aa: CAISESLAGGLNEQYF

d_call: -
v_call: TRBV21-1
clone_size: once
j_call: TRBJ2-5
cdr3_nt: TGTGCCAGCAGCAAAGGACAGGGGGAAAGCCAAGAGACCCAGTACTTC
cdr3_aa: CASSKGQGESQETQYF